The 4 T cell receptor beta chains presented below share a single source sample, sequenced in a study of T cells after yellow fever vaccination. TCRdb fed the 5' RACE reads into MiXCR, producing one record per CDR3 protein. The sample consists of a few hundred thousand distinct CDR3 sequences, 10% to 15% of them appearing once. The sequencing here drew on CD4+ T cells sorted from PBMCs, taken 45 days after the yellow fever booster vaccination. These receptors were taken from a man aged 30 to 39 who received the YFV17D yellow fever vaccine.

The chain combines TRBV20-1 with TRBJ2-7; D is perhaps TRBD1 (5 bases). This CDR3 has 13 amino acids. The germline CDR1 and CDR2 sequences are DFQATT and SNEGSKA (reference sequence). The V and J ends lost 2 bases and 3 bases respectively, with 11 bases between them. The CDR3 sequence: CSARRQPLYEQYF. The CDR3 coding sequence is TGCAGTGCTAGACGACAGCCACTCTACGAGCAGTACTTC.

The DNA for the CDR3 is TGCGCCAGCAGCTTGGCCGCGTCTTCCCCCTACAATGAGCAGTTCTTC. Protein product: CASSLAASSPYNEQFF. This rearrangement joins TRBV5-1 to TRBJ2-1; D not resolved. V dropped 0 bases and J dropped 2 bases, with 12 bases sitting between them. The CDR3 runs to 16 residues. Germline-derived CDR1 and CDR2 are SGHRS and YFSETQ.

The rearrangement links TRBV5-1 to TRBJ2-2; TRBD2 matches 7 bases. Germline-derived CDR1 and CDR2 are SGHRS and YFSETQ. The CDR3 length is 14 residues. J lost 6 bases, V lost 4 bases, and 6 bases had no gene match. CDR3 amino acids: CASSAGAGAGELFF. CDR3 nucleotides: TGCGCCAGCAGCGCAGGCGCGGGAGCCGGGGAGCTGTTTTTT.

The chain employs TRBV9 and TRBJ1-1; 7 nucleotides match TRBD1. The CDR3 sequence is 15 residues long. The V segment lost 2 bases and the J segment 5 bases; nucleotides outside the gene matches: 9. The germline V gene has CDR1 SGDLS and CDR2 YYNGEE. CDR3 amino acids: CASSVAGGIGTEAFF. The DNA for the CDR3 is TGTGCCAGCAGCGTGGCAGGGGGGATTGGGACTGAAGCTTTCTTT.